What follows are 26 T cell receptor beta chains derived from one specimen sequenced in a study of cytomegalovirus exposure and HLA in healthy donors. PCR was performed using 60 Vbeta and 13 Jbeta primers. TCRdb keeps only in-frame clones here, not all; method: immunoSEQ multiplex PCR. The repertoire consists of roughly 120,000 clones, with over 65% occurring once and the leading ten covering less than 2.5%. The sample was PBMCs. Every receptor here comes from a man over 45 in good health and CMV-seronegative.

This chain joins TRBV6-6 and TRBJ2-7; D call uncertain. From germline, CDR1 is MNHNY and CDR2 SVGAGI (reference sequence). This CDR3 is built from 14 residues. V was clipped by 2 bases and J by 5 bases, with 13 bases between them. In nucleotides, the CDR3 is TGTGCCAGCAGTTACGAGATTATTATGGACGAGCAGTACTTC. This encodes CASSYEIIMDEQYF.

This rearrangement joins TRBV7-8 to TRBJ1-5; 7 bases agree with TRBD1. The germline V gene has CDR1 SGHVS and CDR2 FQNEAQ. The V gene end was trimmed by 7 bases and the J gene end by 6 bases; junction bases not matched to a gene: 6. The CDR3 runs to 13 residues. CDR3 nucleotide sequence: TGTGCCAGCACCCCCTGGGACAGTCAGCCCCAGCATTTT. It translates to CASTPWDSQPQHF.

The CDR3 protein is CARTPKGGSGNTIYF. The CDR3 DNA reads as TGTGCCCGCACTCCGAAAGGGGGATCTGGAAACACCATATATTTT. V usage is TRBV21-1 and J usage is TRBJ1-3; whether TRBD1, the table's D call, matches the DNA was not checked. TRBV21-1 is annotated as a pseudogene. CDR3 length: 15 residues.

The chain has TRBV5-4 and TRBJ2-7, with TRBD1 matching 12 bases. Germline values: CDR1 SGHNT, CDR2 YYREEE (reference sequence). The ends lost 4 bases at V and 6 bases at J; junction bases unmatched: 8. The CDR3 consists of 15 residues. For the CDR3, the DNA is TGTGCCAGCAGCCCCGGGGACAGGGGGCGCCTCGAGCAGTACTTC. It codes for CASSPGDRGRLEQYF. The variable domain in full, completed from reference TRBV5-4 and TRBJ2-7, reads ETGVTQSPTHLIKTRGQQVTLRCSSQSGHNTVSWYQQALGQGPQFIFQYYREEENGRGNFPPRFSGLQFPNYSSELNVNALELDDSALYLCASSPGDRGRLEQYFGPGTRLTVT.

CDR3 sequence reads: CASSQGGAGSSYNSPLHF. Written as DNA, the CDR3 is TGCGCCAGCAGCCAAGGGGGAGCGGGAAGCTCCTATAATTCACCCCTCCACTTT. The chain has TRBV4-1 and TRBJ1-6; D is unclear. This CDR3 is 18 amino acids long. Trimming removed 1 base from V and 0 bases from J, with 13 bases in between. In germline, CDR1 is MGHRA, CDR2 YSYEKL.

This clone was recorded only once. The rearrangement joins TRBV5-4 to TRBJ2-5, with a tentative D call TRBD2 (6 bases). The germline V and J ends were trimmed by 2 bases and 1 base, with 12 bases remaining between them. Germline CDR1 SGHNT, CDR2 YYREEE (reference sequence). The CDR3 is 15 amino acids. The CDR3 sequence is CASSFAGMGQETQYF. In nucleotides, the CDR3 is TGTGCCAGCAGCTTTGCGGGGATGGGCCAAGAGACCCAGTACTTC. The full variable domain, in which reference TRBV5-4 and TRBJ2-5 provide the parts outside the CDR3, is ETGVTQSPTHLIKTRGQQVTLRCSSQSGHNTVSWYQQALGQGPQFIFQYYREEENGRGNFPPRFSGLQFPNYSSELNVNALELDDSALYLCASSFAGMGQETQYFGPGTRLLVL.

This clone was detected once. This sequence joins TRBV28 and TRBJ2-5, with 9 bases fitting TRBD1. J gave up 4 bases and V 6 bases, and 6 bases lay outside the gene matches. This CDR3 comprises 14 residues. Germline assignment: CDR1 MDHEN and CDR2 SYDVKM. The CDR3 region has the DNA TGTGCCAGCAGGCCACAGGGGGCGCGAGAGACCCAGTACTTC. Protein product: CASRPQGARETQYF.

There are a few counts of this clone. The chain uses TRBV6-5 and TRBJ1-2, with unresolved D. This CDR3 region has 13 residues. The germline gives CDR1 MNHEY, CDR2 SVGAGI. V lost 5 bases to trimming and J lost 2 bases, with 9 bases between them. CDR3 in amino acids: CASSREKNYGYTF. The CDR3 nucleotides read TGTGCCAGCAGTAGGGAGAAAAACTATGGCTACACCTTC.

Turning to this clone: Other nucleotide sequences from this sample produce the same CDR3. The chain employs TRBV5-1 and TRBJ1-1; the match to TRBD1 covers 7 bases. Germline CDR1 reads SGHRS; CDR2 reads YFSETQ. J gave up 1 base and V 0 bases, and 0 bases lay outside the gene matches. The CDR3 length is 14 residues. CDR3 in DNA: TGCGCCAGCAGCTTGGGGACAGGGAACACTGAAGCTTTCTTT. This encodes CASSLGTGNTEAFF.

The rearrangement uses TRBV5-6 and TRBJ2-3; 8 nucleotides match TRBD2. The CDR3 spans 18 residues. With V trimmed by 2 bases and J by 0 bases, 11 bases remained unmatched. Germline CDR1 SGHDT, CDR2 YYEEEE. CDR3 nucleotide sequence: TGTGCCAGCAGCTTCGGGGGGGGGCGCCTCGGTAGCACAGATACGCAGTATTTT. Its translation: CASSFGGGRLGSTDTQYF.

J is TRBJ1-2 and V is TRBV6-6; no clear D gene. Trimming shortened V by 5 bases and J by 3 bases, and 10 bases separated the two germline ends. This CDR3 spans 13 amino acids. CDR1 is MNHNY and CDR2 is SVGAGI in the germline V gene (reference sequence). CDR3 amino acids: CASSRGADYGYTF. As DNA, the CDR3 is TGTGCCAGCAGTCGGGGAGCGGACTATGGCTACACCTTC.

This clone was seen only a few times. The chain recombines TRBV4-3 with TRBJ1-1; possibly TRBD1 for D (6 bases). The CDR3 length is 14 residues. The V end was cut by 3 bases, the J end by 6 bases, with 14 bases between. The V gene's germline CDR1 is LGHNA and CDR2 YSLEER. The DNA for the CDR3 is TGCGCCAGCAGCCAGGCAACAGGGTTCGCTGAAGCTTTCTTT. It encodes CASSQATGFAEAFF.

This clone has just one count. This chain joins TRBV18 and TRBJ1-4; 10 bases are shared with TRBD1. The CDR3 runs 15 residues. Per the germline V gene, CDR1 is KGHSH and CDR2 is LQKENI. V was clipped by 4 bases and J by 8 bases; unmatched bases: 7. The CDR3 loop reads CASSQTGTGEEKLFF. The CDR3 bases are TGTGCCAGCTCACAAACCGGGACAGGGGAAGAAAAACTGTTTTTT.

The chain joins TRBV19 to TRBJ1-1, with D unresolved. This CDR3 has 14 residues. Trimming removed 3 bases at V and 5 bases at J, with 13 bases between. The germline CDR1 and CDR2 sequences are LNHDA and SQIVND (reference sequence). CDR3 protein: CASSIMARGTEAFF. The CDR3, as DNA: TGTGCCAGTAGTATTATGGCCCGGGGAACTGAAGCTTTCTTT.

CDR3 nucleotide sequence: TGCGCCAGCAGCCAAGGTGGAGGCAGGGAGGCCTATGGCTACACCTTC. Its protein is CASSQGGGREAYGYTF. This rearrangement joins TRBV4-3 to TRBJ1-2, with a tentative D call TRBD1 (5 bases). Germline CDR1 LGHNA, CDR2 YSLEER. There are 16 residues in the CDR3. V was pared by 1 base and J by 4 bases, with 16 bases between.

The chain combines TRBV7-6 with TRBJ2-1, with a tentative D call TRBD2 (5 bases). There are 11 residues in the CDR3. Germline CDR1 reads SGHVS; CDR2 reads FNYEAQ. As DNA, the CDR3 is TGTGCAGTTACTAGGAGAACCACCCAGTTCTTC. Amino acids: CAVTRRTTQFF.

CDR3 sequence reads: CASSLDRGDTEAFF. The CDR3 nucleotides read TGTGCCAGCAGCTTGGACAGGGGGGACACTGAAGCTTTCTTT. This chain joins TRBV5-5 and TRBJ1-1; 8 nucleotides match TRBD1. CDR3 length equals 14 residues. Germline V lookup: CDR1 SGHKS, CDR2 YYEKEE (reference sequence). The junction had 1 base not matched to a gene; V was cut back by 0 bases and J by 3 bases. Filled out from reference TRBV5-5 and TRBJ1-1, the complete variable domain reads DAGVTQSPTHLIKTRGQQVTLRCSPISGHKSVSWYQQVLGQGPQFIFQYYEKEERGRGNFPDRFSARQFPNYSSELNVNALLLGDSALYLCASSLDRGDTEAFFGQGTRLTVV.

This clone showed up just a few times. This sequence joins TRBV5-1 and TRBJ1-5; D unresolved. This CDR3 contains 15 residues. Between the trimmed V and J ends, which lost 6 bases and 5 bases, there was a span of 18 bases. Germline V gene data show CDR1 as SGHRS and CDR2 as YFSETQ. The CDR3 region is CASTLMPGDDQPQHF. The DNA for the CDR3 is TGCGCCAGCACCCTCATGCCGGGTGACGATCAGCCCCAGCATTTT. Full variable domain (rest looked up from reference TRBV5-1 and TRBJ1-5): KAGVTQTPRYLIKTRGQQVTLSCSPISGHRSVSWYQQTPGQGLQFLFEYFSETQRNKGNFPGRFSGRQFSNSRSEMNVSTLELGDSALYLCASTLMPGDDQPQHFGDGTRLSIL.

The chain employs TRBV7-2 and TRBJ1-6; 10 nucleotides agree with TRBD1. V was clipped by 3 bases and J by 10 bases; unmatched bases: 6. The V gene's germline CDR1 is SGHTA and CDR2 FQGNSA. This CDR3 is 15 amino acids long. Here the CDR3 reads CASSLGGTGESPLHF. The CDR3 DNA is TGTGCCAGCAGCTTGGGGGGGACAGGGGAATCACCCCTCCACTTT.

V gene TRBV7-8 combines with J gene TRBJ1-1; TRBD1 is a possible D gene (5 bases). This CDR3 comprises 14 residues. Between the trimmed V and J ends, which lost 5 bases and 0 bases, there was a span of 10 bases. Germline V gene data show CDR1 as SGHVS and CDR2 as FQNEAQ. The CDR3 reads CASSAGRLNTEAFF. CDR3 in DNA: TGTGCCAGCAGCGCGGGACGGTTGAACACTGAAGCTTTCTTT.

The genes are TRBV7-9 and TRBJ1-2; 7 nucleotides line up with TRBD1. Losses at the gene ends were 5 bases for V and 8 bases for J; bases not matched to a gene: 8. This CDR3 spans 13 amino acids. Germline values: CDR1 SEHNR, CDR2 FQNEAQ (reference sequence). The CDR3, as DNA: TGTGCCAGCAGCCCACAGGGGCGCAAGGGCTACACCTTC. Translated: CASSPQGRKGYTF.

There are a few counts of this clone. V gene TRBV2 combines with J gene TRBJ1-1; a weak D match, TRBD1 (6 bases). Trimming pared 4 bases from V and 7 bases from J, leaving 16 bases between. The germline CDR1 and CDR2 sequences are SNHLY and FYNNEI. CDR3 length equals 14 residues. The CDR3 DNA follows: TGTGCCAGCAGTGGGCAGGGGTCTGAGCTTGAAGCTTTCTTT. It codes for CASSGQGSELEAFF.

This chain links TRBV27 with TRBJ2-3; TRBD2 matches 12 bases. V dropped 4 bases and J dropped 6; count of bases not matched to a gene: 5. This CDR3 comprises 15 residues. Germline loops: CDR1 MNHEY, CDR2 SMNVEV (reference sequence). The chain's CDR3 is CASSSSGGAPDTQYF. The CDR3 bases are TGTGCCAGCAGTTCTAGCGGGGGGGCGCCCGATACGCAGTATTTT.

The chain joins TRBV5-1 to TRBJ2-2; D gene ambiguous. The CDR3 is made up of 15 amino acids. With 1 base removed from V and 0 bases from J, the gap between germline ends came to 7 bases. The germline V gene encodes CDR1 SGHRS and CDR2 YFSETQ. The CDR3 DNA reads TGCGCCAGCAGCTTGCTTACAGCGAACACCGGGGAGCTGTTTTTT. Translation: CASSLLTANTGELFF.

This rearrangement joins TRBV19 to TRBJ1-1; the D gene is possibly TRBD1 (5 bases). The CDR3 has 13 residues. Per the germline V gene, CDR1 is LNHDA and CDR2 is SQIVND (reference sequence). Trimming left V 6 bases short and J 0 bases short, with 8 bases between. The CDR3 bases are TGTGCCAGTAGGCCAGGGATGAACACTGAAGCTTTCTTT. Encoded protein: CASRPGMNTEAFF.

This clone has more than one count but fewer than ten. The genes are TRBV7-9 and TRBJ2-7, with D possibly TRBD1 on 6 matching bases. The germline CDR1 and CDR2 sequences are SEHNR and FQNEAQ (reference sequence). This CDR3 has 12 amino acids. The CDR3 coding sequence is TGTTCCAGCAGCATGGGACAAGGTCAGCAGTACGTC. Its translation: CSSSMGQGQQYV.